These T cell receptor beta chains were read from a single sample in a study of blood T cell repertoires in COVID-19. Generated by immunoSEQ multiplex PCR, the TCRdb table keeps only in-frame clones and is missing some. The profile shows about 140,000 clones, approximately 81% of them singletons. Sequenced material: peripheral blood. The receptors stem from a human donor in a cohort sampled during active COVID-19. CDR3s include the opening cysteine and the closing phenylalanine or tryptophan. Fields, in order: D gene, clone size, V gene, J gene, CDR3 DNA, CDR3 protein. D genes are given only for firm matches. Some rows have no size entry. The others give once, few or many, or a class for an expanded clone.

TRBD2	once	TRBV7-2	TRBJ2-7	TGTGCCAGCAGCTCCCGGGACTACCAGTCCTACGAGCAGTACTTC	CASSSRDYQSYEQYF
.	.	TRBV5-1	TRBJ2-5	TGCGCCAGCAGCTTGGCCCTTACAACTAGTACGGAAGAGACCCAGTACTTC	CASSLALTTSTEETQYF
TRBD1	few	TRBV18	TRBJ2-7	TGTGCCAGCTCACCGGGATATGGACAGGGCTCCTATGGGGCTTACGAGCAGTACTTC	CASSPGYGQGSYGAYEQYF
TRBD2	few	TRBV5-3	TRBJ2-1	TGTGCCAGGCTCTCAGAGCGGGGCGAGCAGTTCTTC	CARLSERGEQFF
TRBD1	.	TRBV6-6	TRBJ2-6	TGTGCCAGCAGTCTGACAGGGGGAGCTCGGGAGCCTGGGGCCAACGTCCTGACTTTC	CASSLTGGAREPGANVLTF
TRBD2	once	TRBV28	TRBJ2-5	TGTGCCAGCAGTACTAGCGGGAGAGGGGCCCAAGAGACCCAGTACTTC	CASSTSGRGAQETQYF
.	.	TRBV19	TRBJ2-1	TGTGCCAGTACTCCCCGCGCAGGGGACTACAATGAGCAGTTCTTC	CASTPRAGDYNEQFF
TRBD2	.	TRBV4-1	TRBJ2-7	TGCGCCAGCAGCCAAGATAGCGGGACTAGCTTCGACTACGAGCAGTACTTC	CASSQDSGTSFDYEQYF
.	.	TRBV9	TRBJ2-5	TGTGCCAGCGGACAAACCCCTTCCCAAGAGACCCAGTACTTC	CASGQTPSQETQYF
TRBD1	.	TRBV6-2/TRBV6-3	TRBJ1-2	TGTGCCAGCAGTTACCGGGACAGGGAATCGCCTAACTATGGCTACACCTTC	CASSYRDRESPNYGYTF
TRBD2	few	TRBV2	TRBJ2-7	TGTGCCAGCAGTGAGACTAGCGGAATCGAGCAGTACTTC	CASSETSGIEQYF
TRBD2	.	TRBV7-8	TRBJ2-7	TGTGCCAGCAGCTTAGAGCCCCGGGGCGGGAGGTCCCGTGGGGAGCAGTACTTC	CASSLEPRGGRSRGEQYF
.	.	TRBV5-8	TRBJ1-2	TGTGCCAGCAGCCCGACAGGTTTAGAGGCTAACTATGGCTACACCTTC	CASSPTGLEANYGYTF
TRBD1	once	TRBV7-2	TRBJ1-2	TGTGCCAGCAGCCCCAGACAGGGGGATGGCTACACCTTC	CASSPRQGDGYTF
TRBD2	.	TRBV3-1/TRBV3-2	TRBJ2-1	TGTGCCAGCAGCCTCAGACTAGCGGGAGCCGATGAGCAGTTCTTC	CASSLRLAGADEQFF
.	.	TRBV2	TRBJ2-5	TGTGCCAGCACCTTCGGGGGTAGCCTCGGTGAGACCCAGTACTTC	CASTFGGSLGETQYF
.	.	TRBV28	TRBJ2-1	TGTGCCAGCAGTCCCAAGGGGGATGAGCAGTTCTTC	CASSPKGDEQFF
.	.	TRBV7-3	TRBJ2-2	TGTGCCAGCAGCTTAATGGGGCCAGGGCCGAACACCGGGGAGCTGTTTTTT	CASSLMGPGPNTGELFF
TRBD2	once	TRBV15	TRBJ2-1	TGTGCCACCAGCAGGGCCCTGGGACTAGCGGGAGGGTACAATGAGCAGTTCTTC	CATSRALGLAGGYNEQFF
TRBD1	.	TRBV7-9	TRBJ1-1	TGTGCCAGCAGCCCATCCCAGGGGGGCACTGAAGCTTTCTTT	CASSPSQGGTEAFF
TRBD1	.	TRBV28	TRBJ1-2	TGTGCCAGCAGTCTCAGGGGGCGCGACTATGGCTACACCTTC	CASSLRGRDYGYTF
TRBD1	few	TRBV4-3	TRBJ1-2	TGCGCCAGCAGCCAAACCTCCGGGACAGGGGACATGTATGGCTACACCTTC	CASSQTSGTGDMYGYTF
TRBD1	.	TRBV10-2	TRBJ2-5	TGCGCCAGCAGTGAGCCCAGACAGGGGGGAGAGACCCAGTACTTC	CASSEPRQGGETQYF
TRBD1	.	TRBV24-1	TRBJ2-4	TGTGCCACCAGTGATACAGGACAGGATGGGGGAAACATTCAGTACTTC	CATSDTGQDGGNIQYF
TRBD2	.	TRBV9	TRBJ2-7	TGTGCCAGCAGCGCATTACCGACTAGCGGGCGATCCTACGAGCAGTACTTC	CASSALPTSGRSYEQYF
.	.	TRBV7-2	TRBJ2-7	TGTGCCAGCAGCTTAACCAGGGGTAACTACGAGCAGTACTTC	CASSLTRGNYEQYF
TRBD1	.	TRBV11-2	TRBJ2-7	TGTGCCAGCAGCTTAGAGGGGACAGGGAGCTACGAGCAGTACTTC	CASSLEGTGSYEQYF
.	once	TRBV19	TRBJ1-2	TGTGCCAGTAGTAGACAGGACCTCTATGGCTACACCTTC	CASSRQDLYGYTF
TRBD1	.	TRBV4-1	TRBJ2-2	TGCGCCAGCAGCCAAGAAGTGACAGGGACCGGGGAGCTGTTTTTT	CASSQEVTGTGELFF
TRBD2	.	TRBV5-6	TRBJ2-7	TGTGCCAGCAGCTTGTGGTACACTCTAGCGGGAGTACAGGAGCAGTACTTC	CASSLWYTLAGVQEQYF
.	.	TRBV29-1	TRBJ1-1	TGCAGCGTTGTGTCCGGTGGAGCTTTCTTT	CSVVSGGAFF
.	.	TRBV9	TRBJ1-2	TGTGCCAGCAGCGCCTCTTGGGTCCCGGAGGACTATGGCTACACCTTC	CASSASWVPEDYGYTF
.	once	TRBV19	TRBJ2-7	TGTGCCAGTAGTATCGGGCCCGGGAGTTCCTACGAGCAGTACTTC	CASSIGPGSSYEQYF
.	.	TRBV6-2/TRBV6-3	TRBJ1-1	TGTGCCAGCAGTTACAGACAGGTGAACACTGAAGCTTTCTTT	CASSYRQVNTEAFF
.	.	TRBV21-1	TRBJ1-2	TGTGCCAGCACTACGAGGTATGGCTACACCTTC	CASTTRYGYTF
.	.	TRBV18	TRBJ2-5	TGTGCCAGCTCACCGCCCGATAAACGGCGGGAGACCCAGTACTTC	CASSPPDKRRETQYF
TRBD1	.	TRBV10-3	TRBJ2-5	TGTGCCATCAGTGAGTCGTCGACAGGGTTTAGGGAGACCCAGTACTTC	CAISESSTGFRETQYF
.	.	TRBV29-1	TRBJ2-3	TGCAGCGTTGAAGGGGGCGCGGGCACAGATACGCAGTATTTT	CSVEGGAGTDTQYF
.	.	TRBV2	TRBJ2-2	TGTGCCAGCAGTGAAGCTGGGGGGAGTTACACCGGGGAGCTGTTTTTT	CASSEAGGSYTGELFF
.	.	TRBV2	TRBJ2-3	TGTGCCAGCAGTGACATAGCAGACCCAGATACGCAGTATTTT	CASSDIADPDTQYF
TRBD1	.	TRBV6-5	TRBJ2-7	TGTGCCAGCAGTTACTCGGGGACAGACACTTACGAGCAGTACTTC	CASSYSGTDTYEQYF
TRBD1	.	TRBV28	TRBJ1-5	TGTGCCAGCAGTTTATCGACAGGGATCAATCAGCCCCAGCATTTT	CASSLSTGINQPQHF
.	.	TRBV4-2	TRBJ2-7	TGTGCCAGCAGCCAAGATTTCGGGAACTCCTACGAGCAGTACTTC	CASSQDFGNSYEQYF
TRBD2	once	TRBV27	TRBJ2-7	TGTGCCAGCAGGCTAGCGGAGCCCTACGAGCAGTACTTC	CASRLAEPYEQYF
TRBD1	.	TRBV7-2	TRBJ2-7	TGTGCCAGCAGGTCTGCCGGGACAGCGGCCTACGAGCAGTACTTC	CASRSAGTAAYEQYF
.	.	TRBV5-1	TRBJ2-5	TGCGCCAGCACCTTGGATGGAGGCGGAGAGACCCAGTACTTC	CASTLDGGGETQYF
.	.	TRBV5-1	TRBJ2-7	TGCGCCAGCAGCATACAGGGCTACGAGCAGTACTTC	CASSIQGYEQYF
TRBD2	.	TRBV7-9	TRBJ2-1	TGTGCCAGCAGCTTAGATGGCGGGAGGGGCAATGAGCAGTTCTTC	CASSLDGGRGNEQFF
.	.	TRBV6-5	TRBJ2-1	TGTGCCAGCAGTTACAGTGGGAGGTCCTACAATGAGCAGTTCTTC	CASSYSGRSYNEQFF